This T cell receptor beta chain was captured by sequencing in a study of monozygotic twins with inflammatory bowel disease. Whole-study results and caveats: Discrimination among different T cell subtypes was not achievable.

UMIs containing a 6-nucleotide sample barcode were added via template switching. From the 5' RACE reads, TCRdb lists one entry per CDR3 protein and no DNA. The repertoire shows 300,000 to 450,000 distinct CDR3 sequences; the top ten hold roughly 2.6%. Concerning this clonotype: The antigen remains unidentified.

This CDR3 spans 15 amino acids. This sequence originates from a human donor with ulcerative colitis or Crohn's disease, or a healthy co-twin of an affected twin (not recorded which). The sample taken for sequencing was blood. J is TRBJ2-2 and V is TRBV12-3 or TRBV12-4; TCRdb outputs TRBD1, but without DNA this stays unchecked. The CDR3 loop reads CASSLPTGVGGELFF.